This T cell receptor (beta chain) derives from a study of regulatory T cells in long-lasting Graves disease. Described time point: newly diagnosed GD, antithyroid drugs for less than 3 months. The authors made the TCR library using RNA they extracted from PBMCs. Assembly of TCR beta libraries relied on iRepertoire HTBI primers together with Arm-PCR of CDR3 regions. MiXCR, run by TCRdb on the multiplex PCR reads, gives a single entry per CDR3 protein. The sample has around 450,000 distinct CDR3 sequences, approximately 15% seen once; the top ten hold over 7.5%. CDR3 size: 17 residues. Germline V gene lookup returns CDR1 ENHRY and CDR2 SYGVKD. After removal of 6 bases from V and 3 bases from J, the junction contained 13 bases not matched to a gene. This same sample was also part of a study on T cells in Graves' hyperthyroidism and ophthalmopathy.

The TCR was taken from a woman between 35 and 50 years old with Graves disease. V usage is TRBV10-3 and J usage is TRBJ2-2, with 7 bases fitting TRBD1. Sequenced material: peripheral blood mononuclear cells (PBMCs), taken at new diagnosis, from a patient treated with antithyroid drugs. The CDR3 is CAIRQEGAVVDTGELFF. The CDR3 DNA is TGTGCCATCAGGCAAGAGGGGGCTGTCGTCGACACCGGGGAGCTGTTTTTT.